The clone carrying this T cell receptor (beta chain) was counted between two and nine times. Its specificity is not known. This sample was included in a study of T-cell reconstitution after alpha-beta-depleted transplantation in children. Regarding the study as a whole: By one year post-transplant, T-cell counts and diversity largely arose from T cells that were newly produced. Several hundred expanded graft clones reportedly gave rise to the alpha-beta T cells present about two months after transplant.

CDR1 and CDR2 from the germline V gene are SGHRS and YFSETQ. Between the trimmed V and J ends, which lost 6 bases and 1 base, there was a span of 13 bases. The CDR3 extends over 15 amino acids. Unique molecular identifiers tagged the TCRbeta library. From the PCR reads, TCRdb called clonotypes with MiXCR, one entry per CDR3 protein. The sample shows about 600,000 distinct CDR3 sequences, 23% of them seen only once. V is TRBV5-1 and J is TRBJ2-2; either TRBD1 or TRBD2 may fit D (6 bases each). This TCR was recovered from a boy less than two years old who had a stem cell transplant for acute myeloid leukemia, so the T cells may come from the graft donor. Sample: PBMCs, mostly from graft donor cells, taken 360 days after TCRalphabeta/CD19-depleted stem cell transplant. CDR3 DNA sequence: TGCGCCAGCATGAGGGGGGTCCTGAACACCGGGGAGCTGTTTTTT. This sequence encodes CASMRGVLNTGELFF.